These 21 T cell receptor beta chains share one sample of origin, sequenced in a study of OX40 agonist ivuxolimab in advanced cancers. This table comes from immunoSEQ multiplex PCR, and its TCRdb copy is limited to in-frame clones, with some not included. The sample holds about 73,000 clones, more than 90% seen once. This specimen was CD4+ or CD8+ T cells sorted from blood, taken in a trial of the OX40 agonist ivuxolimab. The origin of the receptors is an adult with an advanced solid tumor such as melanoma, head and neck, liver or kidney cancer.

J is TRBJ2-1 and V is TRBV6-5; D call uncertain. CDR1 and CDR2 (germline): MNHEY, SVGAGI. V lost 7 bases and J lost 2, with 9 bases in between. The CDR3 covers 13 residues. CDR3 sequence reads: CASTPRAYNEQFF. The CDR3 coding sequence is TGTGCCAGCACCCCCCGGGCCTACAATGAGCAGTTCTTC.

The chain links TRBV6-6 to TRBJ1-5; the D is unclear. V lost 7 bases to trimming and J lost 3 bases, with 16 bases between them. CDR3 length equals 15 residues. Germline CDR1 and CDR2: MNHNY and SVGAGI (reference sequence). The DNA for the CDR3 is TGTGCCAGCATCCCTTCTGGGGTACCCAATCAGCCCCAGCATTTT. Translating it yields CASIPSGVPNQPQHF.

The genes are TRBV21-1 and TRBJ1-5. TRBV21-1 is reported as a pseudogene. This CDR3 is 14 amino acids long. The CDR3 protein is CASHSGRGNQPQHF. CDR3 nucleotides: TGTGCCAGTCATTCAGGGAGGGGTAATCAGCCCCAGCATTTT.

The chain joins TRBV30 to TRBJ2-1, with TRBD2 matching 9 bases. The V and J ends lost 5 bases and 4 bases, in that order; junction bases with no gene match: 9. Germline V gene lookup returns CDR1 GTSNPN and CDR2 SVGIG (reference sequence). The CDR3 totals 15 residues. The CDR3 reads CAWEELAGAYNEQFF. The CDR3 bases are TGTGCCTGGGAAGAGTTAGCGGGGGCTTACAATGAGCAGTTCTTC.

V is TRBV7-6 and J is TRBJ2-2; either TRBD1 or TRBD2 may supply D (5 bases each). This CDR3 has 18 residues. In germline, CDR1 is SGHVS, CDR2 FNYEAQ. V was pared by 5 bases and J by 0 bases, with 19 bases between. The CDR3 nucleotides read TGTGCCAGCAGCCCCACACGTGGGGGTCTCGCGAACACCGGGGAGCTGTTTTTT. Its protein product is CASSPTRGGLANTGELFF.

The rearrangement uses TRBV19 and TRBJ2-7; 9 nucleotides line up with TRBD1. J lost 5 bases, V lost 3 bases, and 8 bases had no gene match. CDR3 length: 15 amino acids. Germline-derived CDR1 and CDR2 are LNHDA and SQIVND (reference sequence). Here the CDR3 reads CASSIRTGTGNEQYF. In nucleotides, the CDR3 is TGTGCCAGTAGTATCCGAACCGGGACAGGGAACGAGCAGTACTTC.

The rearrangement links TRBV2 to TRBJ2-2; no firm D call. The CDR3 loop spans 17 amino acids. V gave up 0 bases and J gave up 0 bases, with 11 bases separating them. Germline V CDR1 and CDR2: SNHLY, FYNNEI. CDR3 sequence reads: CASSEAFQTANTGELFF. In DNA form, the CDR3 reads TGTGCCAGCAGTGAAGCGTTCCAGACCGCGAACACCGGGGAGCTGTTTTTT.

The chain joins TRBV7-3 to TRBJ2-1; D possibly uses TRBD1 or TRBD2 (5 bases each). The ends were cut back, 5 bases at V and 4 bases at J, with 12 bases in the middle. There are 14 residues in the CDR3. The germline gives CDR1 SGHTA, CDR2 FQGTGA. The CDR3 spells CASSPRDGYNEQFF. The CDR3 nucleotides are TGTGCCAGCAGCCCCCGGGACGGGTACAATGAGCAGTTCTTC.

The gene calls are TRBV10-3 and TRBJ1-1, with a possible D match to TRBD1 (6 bases). The CDR3 is 14 amino acids. The ends were cut back, 4 bases at V and 3 bases at J, with 12 bases in the middle. CDR1 and CDR2 from the germline V gene are ENHRY and SYGVKD. The CDR3 DNA is TGTGCCATCAGTGCCCAAGGGGGGGACACTGAAGCTTTCTTT. This gives the protein CAISAQGGDTEAFF.

The chain links TRBV27 to TRBJ2-7; 7 bases agree with TRBD2. Germline V gene sequence: CDR1 MNHEY, CDR2 SMNVEV (reference sequence). The CDR3 runs to 15 residues. Unmatched junction bases numbered 12, after V lost 8 bases and J lost 2 bases. CDR3 sequence reads: CASGGLSGETYEQYF. DNA of the CDR3: TGTGCCAGCGGGGGACTGAGCGGGGAAACCTACGAGCAGTACTTC.

This clone was picked up one time. This rearrangement joins TRBV5-5 to TRBJ2-5; 11 bases match TRBD2. Germline V CDR1 and CDR2: SGHKS, YYEKEE (reference sequence). The CDR3 sequence is 17 residues long. Trimming at V came to 1 base and at J to 5 bases, leaving 10 bases not matched to a gene. CDR3 protein: CASSLYLAGGLRETQYF. CDR3 nucleotides: TGTGCCAGCAGCTTGTATCTAGCGGGGGGTCTCAGGGAGACCCAGTACTTC. Full variable domain (missing parts from reference TRBV5-5 and TRBJ2-5): DAGVTQSPTHLIKTRGQQVTLRCSPISGHKSVSWYQQVLGQGPQFIFQYYEKEERGRGNFPDRFSARQFPNYSSELNVNALLLGDSALYLCASSLYLAGGLRETQYFGPGTRLLVL.

This chain links TRBV11-2 with TRBJ2-1; 12 bases are a match to TRBD2. The germline gives CDR1 SGHAT, CDR2 FQNNGV. The V segment lost 1 base and the J segment 3 bases; nucleotides outside the gene matches: 7. This CDR3 contains 18 residues. The CDR3 region is CASSLASSGGAVYNEQFF. Written as DNA, the CDR3 is TGTGCCAGCAGCTTAGCCTCTAGCGGGGGGGCAGTCTACAATGAGCAGTTCTTC.

The chain links TRBV19 to TRBJ1-2, with D unresolved. The CDR3 has 12 residues. Between the trimmed V and J ends, which lost 5 bases and 6 bases, there was a span of 10 bases. The germline CDR1 and CDR2 sequences are LNHDA and SQIVND (reference sequence). CDR3 region: CASSYGQDGYTF. CDR3 nucleotide sequence: TGTGCCAGTAGTTACGGCCAAGATGGCTACACCTTC.

Written as DNA, the CDR3 is TGTGCCAGCAGCACTACGGGGACCTACTCCTATAATTCACCCCTCCACTTT. It yields the protein CASSTTGTYSYNSPLHF. The genes are TRBV9 and TRBJ1-6, with a tentative D call TRBD1 (5 bases). V lost 4 bases, J lost 0 bases, and 14 bases lay in between. The CDR3 spans 17 residues. The germline CDR1 and CDR2 sequences are SGDLS and YYNGEE.

J is TRBJ1-5 and V is TRBV5-1; 9 positions match TRBD1. With 5 bases clipped from V and 3 bases from J, the junction kept 12 bases outside the gene matches. Germline lookup yields CDR1 SGHRS and CDR2 YFSETQ. The CDR3 runs 17 residues. The chain's CDR3 is CASRLRRDRETNQPQHF. The CDR3 nucleotides are TGCGCCAGCAGACTCCGCCGGGACAGGGAAACCAATCAGCCCCAGCATTTT.

The genes are TRBV9 and TRBJ1-1; 9 bases line up with TRBD1. Unmatched junction bases numbered 6, after V lost 2 bases and J lost 4 bases. This CDR3 contains 15 residues. Germline V lookup: CDR1 SGDLS, CDR2 YYNGEE. This chain's CDR3 is CASSVSGTGLTEAFF. CDR3 coding DNA: TGTGCCAGCAGCGTTTCCGGGACAGGGCTCACTGAAGCTTTCTTT.

The CDR3: CATSMGGEDEKLFF. CDR3 nucleotides: TGTGCCACCAGCATGGGGGGCGAGGATGAAAAACTGTTTTTT. The V call is TRBV15, the J call TRBJ1-4, with a weak D call TRBD1 (6 bases). V dropped 4 bases and J dropped 6 bases, with 12 bases sitting between them. The CDR3 is made up of 14 amino acids. The germline V gene has CDR1 LNHNV and CDR2 YYDKDF (reference sequence).

The sample holds one count of this clone. The chain couples TRBV5-1 to TRBJ1-2; D ambiguous. V gave up 1 base and J gave up 1 base, with 5 bases separating them. The CDR3 covers 13 residues. The germline gives CDR1 SGHRS, CDR2 YFSETQ. The DNA of the CDR3 is TGCGCCAGCAGCTTGCAGGTTAACTATGGCTACACCTTC. Translation: CASSLQVNYGYTF.

This clone was counted a single time. The chain carries TRBV9 and TRBJ2-7; D possibly corresponds to TRBD2 (6 bases). There are 15 residues in the CDR3. Germline-derived CDR1 and CDR2 are SGDLS and YYNGEE. With 3 bases removed from V and 0 bases from J, the gap between germline ends came to 13 bases. DNA for the CDR3: TGTGCCAGCAGCGCGGAGGGGAACGGCTCCTACGAGCAGTACTTC. It is translated as CASSAEGNGSYEQYF.

The chain employs TRBV7-6 and TRBJ2-3; TRBD2 matches at 10 bases. Germline V CDR1 and CDR2: SGHVS, FNYEAQ. This CDR3 is built from 15 residues. The J segment lost 1 base and the V segment lost 5 bases, leaving 3 bases of the junction unmatched. CDR3 amino acids: CASSPGTSGTDTQYF. The DNA for the CDR3 is TGTGCCAGCAGCCCCGGGACTAGCGGCACAGATACGCAGTATTTT.

Note on this clone: Other nucleotide sequences from this sample produce the same CDR3. The chain recombines TRBV6-5 with TRBJ1-1, with D tentatively TRBD1 (5 bases). This CDR3 has 13 amino acids. V lost 2 bases to trimming and J lost 3 bases, with 7 bases between them. Germline loops: CDR1 MNHEY, CDR2 SVGAGI. The CDR3 loop is CASSYQGYTEAFF. The CDR3 nucleotides read TGTGCCAGCAGTTACCAGGGATACACTGAAGCTTTCTTT.